The 21 T cell receptor beta chains presented below share a single source sample, sequenced in a study of blood T cells in healthy people across ages. Next came a second PCR, run for about 6 to 12 cycles, which used a sample-barcoded 5' primer along with a J-beta primer mix. MiXCR, run by TCRdb on the 5' RACE reads, gives a single entry per CDR3 protein. This sample has fewer than 700,000 distinct CDR3 sequences, with about 43% found just once. The specimen was blood. These receptors all stem from an elderly man in good health.

The CDR3 nucleotides are TGTGCCAGCTCACCAAGCCCACTAGGCGCCGATGAGCAGTTCTTC. Protein: CASSPSPLGADEQFF. V and J are TRBV18 and TRBJ2-1; TRBD2 is a possible D gene (5 bases). The germline V gene has CDR1 KGHSH and CDR2 LQKENI. This CDR3 comprises 15 residues. V dropped 2 bases and J dropped 8 bases, with 16 bases sitting between them.

Concerning this clonotype: One end of the junction varies from germline; a read error may be responsible. This rearrangement joins TRBV12-3 or TRBV12-4 to TRBJ1-5; D is undetermined. This CDR3 is 13 amino acids long. As DNA, the CDR3 is TGTGCCAGCAGACGGGCCCGCCACCAACCCCGGCATTTT. This translates into CASRRARHQPRHF.

Comment on this clonotype: This may stem from a read error, because a much larger clone lies one nucleotide away. This chain uses TRBV5-5 with TRBJ1-1, with a tentative D call TRBD1 (5 bases). CDR1 and CDR2 from the germline V gene are SGHKS and YYEKEE (reference sequence). Trimming took off 5 bases at V and 1 base at J, with 18 bases between the two ends. This CDR3 spans 16 amino acids. CDR3 loop: CASSPGRSLTNTEAFF. For the CDR3, the DNA is TGTGCCAGCAGTCCAGGGCGCAGTCTAACGAACACTGAAGCTTTCTTT.

The chain joins TRBV4-2 to TRBJ2-1; D tentatively reads TRBD1 or TRBD2 (5 bases each). The germline V gene encodes CDR1 LGHNA and CDR2 YNFKEQ. The germline V and J ends were trimmed by 0 bases and 10 bases, with 10 bases remaining between them. The length of the CDR3 is 13 residues. In DNA form, the CDR3 reads TGTGCCAGCAGCCAAGAGAGACGGGACGAGCAGTTCTTC. Protein sequence: CASSQERRDEQFF.

The chain is built from TRBV5-1 and TRBJ2-3; perhaps TRBD1 as D (5 bases). Trimming left V 2 bases short and J 1 base short, with 14 bases between. This CDR3 spans 16 amino acids. Germline V CDR1 and CDR2: SGHRS, YFSETQ. CDR3 nucleotide sequence: TGCGCCAGCAGCTTCGTAGGGGCCCGGGGCACAGATACGCAGTATTTT. Amino acid sequence: CASSFVGARGTDTQYF.

This clonotype was recorded once. The chain is built from TRBV7-2 and TRBJ2-1; D is unclear. V shed 2 bases and J shed 10 bases, with 15 bases lying between them. In germline, CDR1 is SGHTA, CDR2 FQGNSA. The CDR3 is made up of 14 amino acids. DNA for the CDR3: TGTGCCAGCAGCTTAAACCGAGGCTCCTACGAGCAGTTCTTC. Its translation: CASSLNRGSYEQFF.

The gene calls are TRBV6-5 and TRBJ1-2; D ambiguous. CDR1 is MNHEY, CDR2 SVGAGI, per germline. Deletions cut 6 bases from V and 5 bases from J, with 13 bases between. The CDR3 has 13 amino acids. The CDR3 loop is CASRDPRAYGYTF. The CDR3 nucleotides read TGTGCCAGCAGGGACCCTAGGGCATATGGCTACACCTTC.

This clonotype has ten or more counts. CDR3 coding DNA: TGCAGCGTCCGCGACAGGAACACTGAAGCTTTCTTT. The encoded protein is CSVRDRNTEAFF. The genes are TRBV29-1 and TRBJ1-1; a weak D match, TRBD1 (5 bases). This CDR3 is built from 12 residues. V gave up 6 bases and J gave up 1 base, with 9 bases separating them. CDR1 is SQVTM, CDR2 ANQGSEA, per germline. Variable domain in full (rest from reference TRBV29-1 and TRBJ1-1): SAVISQKPSRDICQRGTSLTIQCQVDSQVTMMFWYRQQPGQSLTLIATANQGSEATYESGFVIDKFPISRPNLTFSTLTVSNMSPEDSSIYLCSVRDRNTEAFFGQGTRLTVV.

This clonotype was picked up a small number of times. The genes are TRBV7-2 and TRBJ2-5; TRBD2 is a possible D gene (6 bases). The CDR3 covers 16 residues. The germline V and J ends were trimmed by 5 bases and 1 base, with 17 bases remaining between them. In germline, CDR1 is SGHTA, CDR2 FQGNSA. For the CDR3, the DNA is TGTGCCAGCAGCGCGCAATGGGGCGGGGTCCAAGAGACCCAGTACTTC. Protein sequence: CASSAQWGGVQETQYF.

The chain has TRBV7-2 and TRBJ2-7; D is perhaps TRBD1 (6 bases). The CDR3 runs to 16 residues. The V end lost 5 bases, the J end lost 1 base, and 18 bases lay between the germline ends. CDR1 is SGHTA and CDR2 is FQGNSA in the germline V gene. CDR3 in DNA: TGTGCCAGCAGCCCACAACAGGGTTCTAGTTCCTACGAGCAGTACTTC. It yields the protein CASSPQQGSSSYEQYF.

The chain carries TRBV9 and TRBJ2-3, with TRBD2 matching 10 bases. CDR3 length equals 20 residues. V lost 0 bases and J lost 0; bases outside the gene matches: 13. Germline-derived CDR1 and CDR2 are SGDLS and YYNGEE. CDR3 residues: CASSVGASGGANPSTDTQYF. CDR3 in DNA: TGTGCCAGCAGCGTAGGAGCTAGCGGGGGCGCTAATCCTAGCACAGATACGCAGTATTTT. Filled out from reference TRBV9 and TRBJ2-3, the complete variable domain reads DSGVTQTPKHLITATGQRVTLRCSPRSGDLSVYWYQQSLDQGLQFLIQYYNGEERAKGNILERFSAQQFPDLHSELNLSSLELGDSALYFCASSVGASGGANPSTDTQYFGPGTRLTVL.

This chain uses TRBV30 with TRBJ1-1; no definite D call. The germline V gene encodes CDR1 GTSNPN and CDR2 SVGIG (reference sequence). V dropped 0 bases and J dropped 1 base, with 6 bases sitting between them. This CDR3 region has 13 residues. In DNA, the CDR3 is TGTGCCTGGAGTGTCGACGAGAACACTGAAGCTTTCTTT. This codes for CAWSVDENTEAFF.

This clonotype was counted only a few times. DNA for the CDR3: TGTGCCAGCAGCAGCGGGGGGTCTTTTAGCTCCTACAATGAGCAGTTCTTC. Its protein product is CASSSGGSFSSYNEQFF. The V and J genes are TRBV3-1 and TRBJ2-1; 9 nucleotides agree with TRBD2. This CDR3 contains 17 residues. Germline trimming cut 5 bases from V and 0 bases from J; bases unmatched to any gene: 8. Germline values: CDR1 LGHDT, CDR2 YNNKEL (reference sequence).

J is TRBJ2-3 and V is TRBV24-1, with TRBD2 as a possible D gene (5 bases). V was shortened by 0 bases and J by 1 base, with 10 bases between the two germline ends. Looked up from germline, CDR1 is KGHDR and CDR2 is SFDVKD. This CDR3 comprises 16 residues. The CDR3 bases are TGTGCCACCAGTGATTTGATTTTCGGGGGCACAGATACGCAGTATTTT. Translated, it gives CATSDLIFGGTDTQYF.

The V call is TRBV29-1, the J call TRBJ1-2; the D is unclear. The CDR3 covers 11 residues. Trimming removed 3 bases from V and 8 bases from J, with 10 bases in between. Germline lookup yields CDR1 SQVTM and CDR2 ANQGSEA. This chain's CDR3 is CSVEEVRGYTF. The CDR3 nucleotides read TGCAGCGTTGAGGAGGTGAGAGGCTACACCTTC.

V and J are TRBV20-1 and TRBJ2-1, with 7 bases that match TRBD1. The end of the DNA aligns better with TRBJ2-7, so the J call may be wrong. Germline V gene lookup returns CDR1 DFQATT and CDR2 SNEGSKA (reference sequence). There are 15 residues in the CDR3. The CDR3 DNA reads TGCAGTGCTAGGACCTCCGGGACAGAGACCTACGAGCAGTACTTC. It specifies CSARTSGTETYEQYF.

This chain links TRBV24-1 with TRBJ2-2; TRBD1 aligns across 12 bases. The length of the CDR3 is 14 residues. The germline gives CDR1 KGHDR, CDR2 SFDVKD. The V gene end was trimmed by 8 bases and the J gene end by 5 bases; junction bases not matched to a gene: 2. Here the CDR3 reads CATKGQGATGELFF. CDR3 bases: TGTGCCACCAAGGGACAGGGGGCGACCGGGGAGCTGTTTTTT.

The sample holds a few counts of this clonotype. This chain links TRBV29-1 with TRBJ2-7; D is uncertain. The CDR3 is 13 amino acids. The V end was cut by 4 bases, the J end by 0 bases, with 10 bases between. CDR1 and CDR2 from the germline V gene are SQVTM and ANQGSEA. The CDR3 DNA sequence: TGCAGCGTTGGACGTTTTAGCTCCTACGAGCAGTACTTC. Its protein is CSVGRFSSYEQYF.

This clonotype was detected only a few times. The rearrangement uses TRBV28 and TRBJ2-4, with D possibly matching TRBD1 (5 bases). This CDR3 comprises 14 residues. V was clipped by 1 base and J by 5 bases, with 9 bases between them. Looked up from germline, CDR1 is MDHEN and CDR2 is SYDVKM. The CDR3 is CASSLYRNQNIQYF. The CDR3 bases are TGTGCCAGCAGTTTATACAGGAACCAAAACATTCAGTACTTC.

This rearrangement joins TRBV7-9 to TRBJ2-6; TRBD1 matches 7 bases. V was pared by 4 bases and J by 0 bases, with 9 bases of the junction left unmatched. This CDR3 comprises 18 residues. Germline V CDR1 and CDR2: SEHNR, FQNEAQ (reference sequence). The CDR3 reads CASSWPGQTNSGANVLTF. Written as DNA, the CDR3 is TGTGCCAGCAGCTGGCCGGGACAGACTAACTCTGGGGCCAACGTCCTGACTTTC. The complete variable domain, with remaining parts taken from reference TRBV7-9 and TRBJ2-6, reads DTGVSQNPRHKITKRGQNVTFRCDPISEHNRLYWYRQTLGQGPEFLTYFQNEAQLEKSRLLSDRFSAERPKGSFSTLEIQRTEQGDSAMYLCASSWPGQTNSGANVLTFGAGSRLTVL.

The chain is built from TRBV6-2 or TRBV6-3 and TRBJ2-7; TRBD1 agrees at 8 bases. The V gene's germline CDR1 is MNHEY and CDR2 SVGEGT. V was clipped by 1 base and J by 0 bases; unmatched bases: 11. The length of the CDR3 is 18 residues. The DNA for the CDR3 is TGTGCCAGCAGTTACTATACCGGGACAGGCACCAGCTCCTACGAGCAGTACTTC. Translated, it gives CASSYYTGTGTSSYEQYF.